The source of this TCR beta chain is a study of shared clonotypes between healthy human individuals (dated by TCRdb to between 2020 and 2021). In terms of the full investigation: The cohort included three men and two women between 18 and 49 years of age. To increase sequencing depth and limit assay-specific biases, different laboratories used diverse techniques to prepare libraries and sequence TCR repertoires. For each donor, CD4 naive and CD4 memory were each run on three plates, CD8 naive on two plates, and CD8 memory on one plate. To estimate repertoire size and how much clonotype sharing occurs between individuals, the study deeply sequenced the blood TCR repertoires of about five healthy adults. Between about 0.8 and 8.9 billion PBMCs per donor were obtained by leukapheresis.

The donors were healthy, HIV-negative adults who had no recently reported acute infections or vaccinations. Every donor was a Caucasian adult residing in Nashville, Tennessee, USA. CD4+ T cells were enriched through magnetic negative selection, after which naive cells were positively selected on CD45RA and the remaining negative fraction served as the memory subset. Blood was collected by leukapheresis, and PBMCs were isolated by Ficoll-Histopaque density gradient centrifugation and then cryopreserved in liquid nitrogen vapor phase. Analytical flow cytometry was used to check the purity and quantity of every magnetically sorted T cell population. Genomic DNA was isolated from each sorted fraction and quantified by UV absorbance on a Nanodrop 2000c. From the cysteine up to the phenylalanine, the CDR3 has a length of 13 residues. Only the CDR3 DNA is retained, 39 bases long and in frame from the first base. V is cut by 1 base and J by 0 bases, and the space between the germline ends is 4 bases. The germline V gene supplies CDR1 SGDLS and CDR2 YYNGEE.

Points the paper makes about the study in general: Naive subsets generally had larger estimated clonotype richness than memory subsets did. About 5% of naive CD4, 3.5% of naive CD8, about 2.4% of memory CD4, and less than 0.45% of memory CD8 clonotypes were shared across a few donors. Sampling was restricted to blood, and TCR repertoires in tissue are likely to differ from TCR repertoires in blood. Clonotypes shared by all four sorted-subset donors showed higher generation probabilities than non-shared clonotypes. The small number of donors limited the genetic and exposure-history diversity represented. Even with the large sequencing depth, rarefaction of the sorted-subset datasets indicated that sequencing was incomplete. Pairwise subsampling indicated that sequencing depth was expected to affect the degree of clonotype sharing among donors.

Using the deep immunoSEQ assay, TCR CDR3 regions were amplified from genomic DNA by multiplex PCR. For each cell subset, the extracted genomic DNA was distributed evenly across all wells of several immunoSEQ 96-well plates, and each plate served as one replicate. Each replicate PCR for sorted subsets received around 210 ng genomic DNA, equal to about 30,000 T cell genomes. Purified libraries were measured with a Qubit 3.0 fluorometer, size-checked on a Bioanalyzer 2100, and measured again with the KAPA Library Quantification kit. Every immunoSEQ 96-well plate was sequenced on a dedicated single-read 150-cycle Illumina NextSeq 550 flow cell. The paper's data handling went like this. Because the immunoSEQ output included only junctional sequences and no quality scores, the filtering could not be the same as the filtering used for full-length reads. To assign V/J genes and CDR3, sequences were annotated against IMGT germline references using PyIR, a Python wrapper for IgBLAST v1.9. Reads were removed for weak V/J assignments (E-value above 1e-6), missing CDR3, stop codons, out-of-frame junctions, or ambiguous translated residues. V3J clonotypes were defined as sequences sharing the same inferred V gene, J gene, and CDR3 amino acid sequence. Percentage overlap between repertoires was computed as shared unique clonotypes divided by the size of the smaller repertoire. Repertoire richness was assessed with RTK rarefaction, the Chao1 estimator, and Recon v2.1 estimates of unobserved clonotypes. For all TCRbeta clonotypes obtained by the gDNA method from several donors, generation probabilities were computed with OLGA. TCRdb carries this immuneACCESS record with in-frame sequences only. Its versions omit some clonotypes, under half of them owing to an unresolved V gene in the studies checked, with the rest unexplained. V and J calls and clone size follow that table, whereas D and trimming were derived from the DNA. Across this sample there are roughly 2,500,000 clones, with over 85% seen only once. The ten largest account for approximately 0.37% of the sample.

Of note for this clone: The antigen it recognizes is unknown. No much larger clone exists at a distance of one base, and base qualities are not known. Within the sample, other DNA sequences also encode this same CDR3.

The TCR comes from a man aged 18 to 35 in good health. Some clones in this sample may be carry-over from other donors' samples. Recombination connected TRBV9 to TRBJ1-1; the D gene assignment is ambiguous. Material for sequencing was naive CD4+ T cells from PBMCs. What this sample's cell subset or site label stands for: CD45RA+ positively selected. The DNA is as follows: TGTGCCAGCAGCGTACTCTTGAACACTGAAGCTTTCTTT. The encoded protein is CASSVLLNTEAFF.